Following are 23 T cell receptor beta chains from one sample sequenced in a study of cytomegalovirus exposure and HLA in healthy donors. PCR involved 60 Vbeta and 13 Jbeta primers. Clones were sequenced by immunoSEQ multiplex PCR, and TCRdb holds only the in-frame ones, with some missing. The sample lists over 70,000 clones, about two thirds occurring once. The sample consisted of PBMCs. All receptors derive from a woman between 45 and 65 years old in good health and CMV-seropositive.

This clone was seen more than once but under ten times. The chain recombines TRBV5-6 with TRBJ2-7; D gene ambiguous. Germline V gene data show CDR1 as SGHDT and CDR2 as YYEEEE. The CDR3 has 14 residues. Trimming pared 1 base from V and 3 bases from J, leaving 11 bases between. The CDR3 DNA follows: TGTGCCAGCAGCTTGACACAGATGAACTACGAGCAGTACTTC. This translates into CASSLTQMNYEQYF.

This sequence joins TRBV5-4 and TRBJ2-7, with 7 bases matching TRBD1. The CDR3 spans 12 residues. Trimming cost V 3 bases and J 3 bases; bases outside gene matches: 0. Germline-derived CDR1 and CDR2 are SGHNT and YYREEE (reference sequence). The CDR3 is CASSWDSYEQYF. CDR3 coding DNA: TGTGCCAGCAGCTGGGACAGCTACGAGCAGTACTTC.

This clone showed up just a few times. The rearrangement joins TRBV7-7 to TRBJ2-2, with 8 bases lining up with TRBD1. The CDR3 runs 13 residues. The germline V gene has CDR1 SSHAT and CDR2 FNYEAQ (reference sequence). V trimming: 10 bases; J trimming: 4 bases; junction bases outside the gene matches: 5. The CDR3 coding sequence is TGTGCCATTGGACAGGGCGGCACCGGGGAGCTGTTTTTT. Residues: CAIGQGGTGELFF.

The CDR3 DNA sequence: TGTGCCAGCAGTTTAGGTGGGACAGGGGATGGCTACACCTTC. It is translated as CASSLGGTGDGYTF. The genes are TRBV28 and TRBJ1-2; 10 bases are shared with TRBD1. Germline V gene lookup returns CDR1 MDHEN and CDR2 SYDVKM. V trimming: 2 bases; J trimming: 6 bases; junction bases outside the gene matches: 3. The CDR3 extends over 14 amino acids.

The gene calls are TRBV4-1 and TRBJ2-7, with TRBD2 matching 9 bases. There are 16 residues in the CDR3. In germline, CDR1 is MGHRA, CDR2 YSYEKL. J gave up 0 bases and V 0 bases, and 3 bases lay outside the gene matches. CDR3 in amino acids: CASSQEPSGTSYEQYF. The CDR3 nucleotides are TGCGCCAGCAGCCAAGAACCTAGCGGGACCTCCTACGAGCAGTACTTC.

Only one count was recorded for this clone. Other DNA sequences in this sample translate to the same CDR3. This chain uses TRBV7-6 with TRBJ2-2; 7 nucleotides line up with TRBD1. Germline V CDR1 and CDR2: SGHVS, FNYEAQ. This CDR3 comprises 14 residues. The V segment lost 5 bases and the J segment 1 base; nucleotides outside the gene matches: 1. The CDR3 sequence is CASSRTGNTGELFF. The CDR3 coding sequence is TGTGCCAGCAGCCGGACAGGGAACACCGGGGAGCTGTTTTTT.

This clone was recorded only once. The chain has TRBV6-1 and TRBJ2-2; D is possibly TRBD2 (5 bases). V dropped 7 bases and J dropped 3 bases, with 12 bases sitting between them. Germline lookup yields CDR1 MNHNS and CDR2 SASEGT. The CDR3 is 14 residues long. The CDR3 sequence: CASTQNGDTGELFF. Written as DNA, the CDR3 is TGTGCCAGCACTCAGAACGGGGACACCGGGGAGCTGTTTTTT.

The chain carries TRBV7-6 and TRBJ1-3; 7 bases match TRBD1. The trim removed 1 base at V and 0 bases at J, leaving 6 bases unmatched. Germline lookup yields CDR1 SGHVS and CDR2 FNYEAQ. There are 17 residues in the CDR3. CDR3: CASSLDTGAPSGNTIYF. CDR3 DNA: TGTGCCAGCAGCTTAGATACAGGGGCCCCCTCTGGAAACACCATATATTTT.

The V gene is TRBV4-1, the J gene TRBJ2-7, with TRBD1 matching over 7 bases. V gave up 1 base and J gave up 3 bases; unmatched junction bases: 0. Germline V gives CDR1 MGHRA, CDR2 YSYEKL. The CDR3 loop spans 13 amino acids. The CDR3 reads CASSQGDSYEQYF. CDR3 in DNA: TGCGCCAGCAGCCAAGGGGACAGCTACGAGCAGTACTTC.

This chain's CDR3 is CASSVAAGGSLDTQYF. CDR3 nucleotide sequence: TGTGCCAGCAGCGTAGCGGCAGGGGGTTCGTTAGATACGCAGTATTTT. The chain carries TRBV9 and TRBJ2-3, with 7 bases identical to TRBD1. The V segment lost 0 bases and the J segment 5 bases; nucleotides outside the gene matches: 9. Germline CDR1 SGDLS, CDR2 YYNGEE. The CDR3 runs 16 residues.

CDR3 protein: CASSQVTGMNEQFF. CDR3 in DNA: TGTGCCAGCAGCCAAGTAACAGGGATGAATGAGCAGTTCTTC. The chain is built from TRBV4-2 and TRBJ2-1, with D possibly being TRBD1 (6 bases). The V end lost 1 base, the J end lost 7 bases, and 11 bases lay between the germline ends. The CDR3 is made up of 14 amino acids. The germline V gene encodes CDR1 LGHNA and CDR2 YNFKEQ.

This clone turned up a few times. The rearrangement joins TRBV6-5 to TRBJ1-1; unclear D gene. In germline, CDR1 is MNHEY, CDR2 SVGAGI. V was trimmed by 5 bases and J by 11 bases, leaving 15 bases between them. This CDR3 is built from 12 residues. CDR3 protein: CASSEGGSWAFF. In nucleotides, the CDR3 is TGTGCCAGCAGTGAAGGCGGGTCGTGGGCTTTCTTT.

The J gene is TRBJ1-6, the V gene TRBV7-2; D ambiguous. Germline V gene lookup returns CDR1 SGHTA and CDR2 FQGNSA. V lost 5 bases, J lost 6 bases, and 14 bases lay in between. This CDR3 region has 15 residues. The CDR3 sequence: CASSPTPRGNSPLHF. The CDR3 bases are TGTGCCAGCAGCCCCACCCCGCGGGGTAATTCACCCCTCCACTTT.

The rearrangement joins TRBV6-1 to TRBJ2-1; TRBD2 matches 8 bases. The CDR3 is 15 amino acids. CDR1 is MNHNS, CDR2 SASEGT, per germline. After removal of 0 bases from V and 4 bases from J, the junction contained 2 bases not matched to a gene. CDR3 DNA: TGTGCCAGCAGTGAAGCTAGCGGGGTTTACAATGAGCAGTTCTTC. It is translated as CASSEASGVYNEQFF.

This clone has a handful of counts. V is TRBV5-6 and J is TRBJ2-3; 10 bases align to TRBD2. The germline V gene encodes CDR1 SGHDT and CDR2 YYEEEE. This CDR3 has 19 amino acids. Unmatched junction bases numbered 16, after V lost 0 bases and J lost 6 bases. CDR3 DNA: TGTGCCAGCAGCTTGGCGTTGGTAGCGGGGGGATTTGGGGCGGATACGCAGTATTTT. Translating gives CASSLALVAGGFGADTQYF. Filled out from reference TRBV5-6 and TRBJ2-3, the complete variable domain reads DAGVTQSPTHLIKTRGQQVTLRCSPKSGHDTVSWYQQALGQGPQFIFQYYEEEERQRGNFPDRFSGHQFPNYSSELNVNALLLGDSALYLCASSLALVAGGFGADTQYFGPGTRLTVL.

The chain employs TRBV14 and TRBJ2-7; TRBD2 agrees at 11 bases. The CDR3 extends over 15 amino acids. V lost 2 bases to trimming and J lost 2 bases; unmatched junction nucleotides: 2. The germline V gene encodes CDR1 SGHDN and CDR2 FVKESK. CDR3 in DNA: TGTGCCAGCAGCCAAATACTAGCGGGGGCCTACGAGCAGTACTTC. It translates to CASSQILAGAYEQYF.

The chain employs TRBV28 and TRBJ1-6; D may be TRBD1 (5 bases). Germline V CDR1 and CDR2: MDHEN, SYDVKM. The CDR3 spans 13 residues. V lost 7 bases to trimming and J lost 16 bases, with 20 bases between them. The CDR3 reads CASILGAGYNLHF. The CDR3 DNA is TGTGCCAGCATCCTAGGGGCAGGGTATAATCTCCACTTT.

The V call is TRBV7-9, the J call TRBJ2-1; D is uncertain. The CDR3 extends over 14 amino acids. Germline CDR1 reads SEHNR; CDR2 reads FQNEAQ (reference sequence). V lost 6 bases, J lost 8 bases, and 17 bases lay in between. The CDR3 reads CASRPSQQWYEQFF. The CDR3 coding sequence is TGTGCCAGCAGACCAAGTCAACAGTGGTATGAGCAGTTCTTC. The full variable domain, with the rest looked up from reference TRBV7-9 and TRBJ2-1, is DTGVSQNPRHKITKRGQNVTFRCDPISEHNRLYWYRQTLGQGPEFLTYFQNEAQLEKSRLLSDRFSAERPKGSFSTLEIQRTEQGDSAMYLCASRPSQQWYEQFFGPGTRLTVL.

The chain employs TRBV5-1 and TRBJ2-3; 9 bases align to TRBD2. Germline V gene data show CDR1 as SGHRS and CDR2 as YFSETQ. Trimming at V came to 0 bases and at J to 4 bases, leaving 3 bases not matched to a gene. This CDR3 is 15 amino acids long. The CDR3 bases are TGCGCCAGCAGCTTGGCTAGCGGGGTCGCAGATACGCAGTATTTT. Amino acid sequence: CASSLASGVADTQYF. The complete variable domain, with remaining parts taken from reference TRBV5-1 and TRBJ2-3, reads KAGVTQTPRYLIKTRGQQVTLSCSPISGHRSVSWYQQTPGQGLQFLFEYFSETQRNKGNFPGRFSGRQFSNSRSEMNVSTLELGDSALYLCASSLASGVADTQYFGPGTRLTVL.

This sequence joins TRBV1 and TRBJ2-4; the table's D call TRBD2 went unverified against the DNA. TRBV1 corresponds to a pseudogene. The CDR3 has 19 amino acids. In DNA, the CDR3 is TGCACCAGCAGCCTACGAAACCGCCCCCCTAGCGGGGGTGTAAACATTCAGTACTTC. Its protein is CTSSLRNRPPSGGVNIQYF.

V usage is TRBV28 and J usage is TRBJ2-5; 7 bases are shared with TRBD1. This CDR3 is 15 amino acids long. V lost 3 bases and J lost 5; bases outside the gene matches: 9. Per the germline V gene, CDR1 is MDHEN and CDR2 is SYDVKM. CDR3 protein: CASSLDSGGVETQYF. The CDR3 nucleotides read TGTGCCAGCAGTTTGGATTCAGGGGGTGTCGAGACCCAGTACTTC.

J is TRBJ2-7 and V is TRBV7-9, with D maybe TRBD1 (7 bases). Germline values: CDR1 SEHNR, CDR2 FQNEAQ (reference sequence). Trimming stripped 5 bases from V and 1 base from J, with 18 bases between. There are 16 residues in the CDR3. CDR3 nucleotide sequence: TGTGCCAGCAGCCGCGGGAACAGGGGAGAGTCCTACGAGCAGTACTTC. Translated: CASSRGNRGESYEQYF.

J is TRBJ1-2 and V is TRBV2; D possibly corresponds to TRBD1 (6 bases). The germline gives CDR1 SNHLY, CDR2 FYNNEI. The V and J ends lost 3 bases and 7 bases respectively, with 12 bases between them. The CDR3 loop spans 13 amino acids. Here the CDR3 DNA reads TGTGCCAGCAGTGAGCCAGGGGATGGTGGCTACACCTTC. It translates to CASSEPGDGGYTF.